This T cell receptor beta chain was identified during a study of blood T cell repertoires in COVID-19. Study-wide background: The United States, Italy and Spain provided the acute and convalescent COVID-19 samples.

Authors' processing steps: Cell counts per sample came from amplifying reference gene primers. TCRdb's table, derived via immunoSEQ multiplex PCR, lists solely in-frame clones and lacks some. That table gives V, J and clone size, and the DNA gave D and trimming. The sample consists of roughly 39,000 clones, more than 80% of them appearing once. CDR3 length: 15 residues. CDR1 KGHSH and CDR2 LQKENI come from the germline V gene. V lost 4 bases to trimming and J lost 4 bases; unmatched junction nucleotides: 2. The sequencing sample was made of peripheral blood. The V call is TRBV18, the J call TRBJ2-2; 11 bases are shared with TRBD1. This TCR derives from a man between 60 and 70 years old with acute or convalescent COVID-19. The DNA of the CDR3 is TGTGCCAGCTCACTTGGGACAGGGGGCACCGGGGAGCTGTTTTTT. This gives the protein CASSLGTGGTGELFF.